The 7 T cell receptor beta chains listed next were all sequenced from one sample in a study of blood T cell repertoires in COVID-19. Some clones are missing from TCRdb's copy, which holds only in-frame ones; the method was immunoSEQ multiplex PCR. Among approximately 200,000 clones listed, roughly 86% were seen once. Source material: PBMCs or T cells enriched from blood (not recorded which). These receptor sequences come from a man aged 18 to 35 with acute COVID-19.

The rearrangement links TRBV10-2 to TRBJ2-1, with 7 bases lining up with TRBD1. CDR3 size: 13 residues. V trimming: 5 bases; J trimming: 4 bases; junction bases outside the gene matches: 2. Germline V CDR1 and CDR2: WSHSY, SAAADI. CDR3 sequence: CASSPGQYNEQFF. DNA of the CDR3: TGCGCCAGCAGTCCGGGACAGTACAATGAGCAGTTCTTC.

DNA of the CDR3: TGCGCCAGCAGCCAAGAATCGGACAGGGGGTACGGCTACACCTTC. Residues: CASSQESDRGYGYTF. The chain carries TRBV4-1 and TRBJ1-2; 10 bases match TRBD1. The V gene end was trimmed by 0 bases and the J gene end by 8 bases; junction bases not matched to a gene: 6. Germline V CDR1 and CDR2: MGHRA, YSYEKL. The CDR3 contains 15 residues.

The CDR3 is CASSTPGQGSYEQYF. The CDR3 nucleotides are TGTGCCAGCAGCACGCCGGGACAGGGTTCCTACGAGCAGTACTTC. The chain carries TRBV7-6 and TRBJ2-7, with 9 bases lining up with TRBD1. Germline V lookup: CDR1 SGHVS, CDR2 FNYEAQ. V trimming: 5 bases; J trimming: 1 base; junction bases outside the gene matches: 6. The CDR3 runs to 15 residues.

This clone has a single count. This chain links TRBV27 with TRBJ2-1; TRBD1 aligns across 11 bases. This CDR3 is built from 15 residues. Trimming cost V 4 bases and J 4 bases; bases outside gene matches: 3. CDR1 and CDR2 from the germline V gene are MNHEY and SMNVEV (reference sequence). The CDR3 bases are TGTGCCAGCAGTTCCGGGACAGGGGGGTACAATGAGCAGTTCTTC. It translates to CASSSGTGGYNEQFF.

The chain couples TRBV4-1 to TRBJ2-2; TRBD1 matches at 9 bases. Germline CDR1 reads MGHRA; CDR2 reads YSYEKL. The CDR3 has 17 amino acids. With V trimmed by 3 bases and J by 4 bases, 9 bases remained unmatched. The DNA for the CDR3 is TGCGCCAGCAGCCACCCCGGACAGGGGTCGGGCACCGGGGAGCTGTTTTTT. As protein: CASSHPGQGSGTGELFF.

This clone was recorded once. CDR3 sequence reads: CASSWGTATDTQYF. The DNA for the CDR3 is TGTGCCAGCAGTTGGGGGACAGCCACAGATACGCAGTATTTT. J is TRBJ2-3 and V is TRBV28, with 7 bases lining up with TRBD1. The V segment lost 4 bases and the J segment 2 bases; nucleotides outside the gene matches: 3. CDR1 and CDR2 (germline): MDHEN, SYDVKM. This CDR3 has 14 residues.

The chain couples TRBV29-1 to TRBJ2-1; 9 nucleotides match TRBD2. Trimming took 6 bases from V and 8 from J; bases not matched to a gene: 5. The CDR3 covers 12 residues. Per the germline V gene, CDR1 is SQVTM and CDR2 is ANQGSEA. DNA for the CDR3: TGCAGCGTGCCTAGCGGGAACGATGAGCAGTTCTTC. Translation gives CSVPSGNDEQFF.